Listed below are T cell receptor beta chains from one sample, sequenced in a study of Tregs in tolerant kidney transplant recipients. Sequenced by immunoSEQ multiplex PCR; TCRdb stores in-frame clones only, minus some. The table shows about 46,000 clones, with more than 80% occurring only once. The sequencing input was Tregs from blood. The receptors here all came from a human donor in good health. Each CDR3 is given with its conserved first and last residue. D genes are given only for firm matches. Where a row states a size, it is once, few, many or the class of an expanded clone; other rows omit it.

j_gene	v_gene	d_gene	abundance	CDR3aa	CDR3nt
TRBJ1-2	TRBV2	-	-	CASSVKGTYGYTF	TGTGCCAGCAGTGTGAAGGGCACCTATGGCTACACCTTC
TRBJ1-6	TRBV12-5	TRBD1	-	CASGLVPGQINSPLHF	TGTGCTAGTGGTTTGGTTCCGGGACAGATTAATTCACCCCTCCACTTT
TRBJ2-5	TRBV5-1	-	-	CASSLRLGQETQYF	TGCGCCAGCAGCTTAAGACTAGGCCAAGAGACCCAGTACTTC
TRBJ2-1	TRBV11-3	-	-	CASSLSHNEQFF	TGTGCCAGCAGCTTGTCGCACAATGAGCAGTTCTTC
TRBJ2-5	TRBV5-1	-	-	CASSLTSGTKETQYF	TGCGCCAGCAGCCTGACCTCCGGGACAAAAGAGACCCAGTACTTC
TRBJ2-1	TRBV18	TRBD2	-	CASSFSGRALNEQFF	TGTGCCAGCTCATTTAGCGGGAGGGCCCTCAATGAGCAGTTCTTC
TRBJ2-5	TRBV5-1	-	-	CASSLLGRGETQYF	TGCGCCAGCAGCTTGTTAGGTCGGGGGGAGACCCAGTACTTC
TRBJ1-5	TRBV7-2	-	-	CASSRQAGGNQPQHF	TGTGCCAGCAGCCGCCAGGCCGGGGGGAATCAGCCCCAGCATTTT
TRBJ1-1	TRBV5-1	-	-	CASSLGRGRARQNTEAFF	TGCGCCAGCAGCTTGGGTAGAGGCAGGGCAAGGCAGAACACTGAAGCTTTCTTT
TRBJ1-2	TRBV18	-	-	CASSPAGAGDYTF	TGTGCCAGCTCACCAGCCGGGGCAGGGGACTACACCTTC
TRBJ1-1	TRBV2	TRBD1	-	CASRVTGVTEAFF	TGTGCCAGCAGGGTGACAGGGGTCACTGAAGCTTTCTTT
TRBJ2-7	TRBV5-1	TRBD1	-	CASSFRTGTIYEQYF	TGCGCCAGCAGCTTCCGGACAGGGACCATCTACGAGCAGTACTTC
TRBJ1-1	TRBV7-9	-	-	CASSLRQGPTNTEAFF	TGTGCCAGCAGCTTACGGCAGGGGCCTACGAACACTGAAGCTTTCTTT
TRBJ2-7	TRBV19	-	-	CASSTSGRGLSEQYF	TGTGCCAGTAGTACCTCGGGGAGGGGGCTATCCGAGCAGTACTTC
TRBJ1-2	TRBV19	-	-	CASSIDRNPSGSYTF	TGTGCCAGTAGTATAGATCGCAACCCCAGTGGGAGCTACACCTTC
TRBJ1-2	TRBV19	-	once	CASSPTAYLYGYTF	TGTGCCAGTAGCCCGACAGCCTATCTCTATGGCTACACCTTC
TRBJ2-1	TRBV9	-	-	CASSVEPYNEQFF	TGTGCCAGCAGCGTAGAACCATACAATGAGCAGTTCTTC
TRBJ1-6	TRBV30	-	-	CAWQKRQTRLNSPLHF	TGTGCCTGGCAAAAAAGACAGACGAGATTGAATTCACCCCTCCACTTT
TRBJ2-3	TRBV29-1	-	-	CSVAAPVLGDTQYF	TGCAGCGTTGCCGCGCCCGTCCTTGGAGATACGCAGTATTTT
TRBJ2-7	TRBV7-9	-	-	CASSLASGRLSYEQYF	TGTGCCAGCAGCTTAGCGTCAGGGAGGCTATCCTACGAGCAGTACTTC
TRBJ1-5	TRBV6-5	-	-	CASSYSMTGPQHF	TGTGCCAGCAGTTACTCGATGACGGGGCCCCAGCATTTT
TRBJ2-1	TRBV10-1	TRBD2	-	CASSVLAGGREQFF	TGCGCCAGCAGTGTACTAGCGGGAGGGCGTGAGCAGTTCTTC
TRBJ1-1	TRBV30	TRBD1	once	CAWSVRRGQGGTEAFF	TGTGCCTGGAGTGTACGCAGGGGGCAGGGAGGCACTGAAGCTTTCTTT
TRBJ1-1	TRBV11-2	-	-	CASSLTGNTEAFF	TGTGCCAGCAGCTTGACAGGGAACACTGAAGCTTTCTTT
TRBJ2-3	TRBV19	TRBD2	-	CASSRLAGFTDTQYF	TGTGCCAGTAGTAGACTAGCGGGATTCACAGATACGCAGTATTTT
TRBJ1-6	TRBV9	-	-	CASSASRWYSPLHF	TGTGCCAGCAGCGCCTCGAGATGGTACTCACCCCTCCACTTT
TRBJ1-1	TRBV7-2	-	-	CASSLVGVNTEAFF	TGTGCCAGCAGCTTAGTTGGGGTGAACACTGAAGCTTTCTTT